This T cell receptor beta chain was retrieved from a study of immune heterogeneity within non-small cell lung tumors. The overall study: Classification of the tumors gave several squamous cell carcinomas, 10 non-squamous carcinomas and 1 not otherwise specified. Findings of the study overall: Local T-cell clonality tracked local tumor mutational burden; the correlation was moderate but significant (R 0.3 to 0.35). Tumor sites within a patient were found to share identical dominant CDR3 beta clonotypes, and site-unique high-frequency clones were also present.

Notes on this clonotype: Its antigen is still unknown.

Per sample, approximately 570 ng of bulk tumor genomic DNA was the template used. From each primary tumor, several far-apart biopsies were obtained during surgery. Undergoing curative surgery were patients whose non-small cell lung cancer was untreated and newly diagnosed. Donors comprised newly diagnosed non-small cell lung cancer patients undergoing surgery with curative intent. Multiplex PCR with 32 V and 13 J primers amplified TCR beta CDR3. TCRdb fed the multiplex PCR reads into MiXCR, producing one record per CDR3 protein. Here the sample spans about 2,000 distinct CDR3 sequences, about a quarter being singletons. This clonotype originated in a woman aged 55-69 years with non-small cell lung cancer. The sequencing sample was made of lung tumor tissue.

Here the CDR3 DNA reads TGTGCCATCAGCGAGGGTCAGGGGCAGCCCCAGCATTTT. Protein sequence: CAISEGQGQPQHF. The chain recombines TRBV10-3 with TRBJ1-5; D may be TRBD1 (6 bases). The CDR3 contains 13 residues. V was clipped by 6 bases and J by 7 bases, with 13 bases between them. The germline gives CDR1 ENHRY, CDR2 SYGVKD.